The entry that follows covers one T cell receptor (beta chain) sequence. Its antigen is as yet unknown. TCRdb's table, derived via immunoSEQ multiplex PCR, lists solely in-frame clones and lacks some. The sample records fewer than 90,000 clones, approximately 91% being singletons. These data come from a study of T cell responses to AZD1222 COVID-19 vaccine. Trimming left V 6 bases short and J 7 bases short, with 13 bases between. Germline V gives CDR1 MNHEY, CDR2 SMNVEV (reference sequence). This CDR3 has 13 amino acids. Study conclusions and caveats: Repertoires were obtained only post-peak T cell response. Distributed over spike, vaccine-associated CD4 TCRs predominated at 160-218 and 743-854.

This chain connects TRBV27 to TRBJ2-1, with D tentatively TRBD2 (6 bases). This receptor was obtained from an adult who received the AZD1222 COVID-19 vaccine. The starting material was peripheral blood, obtained 28 days after the second AZD1222 dose. CDR3: CASRIPGANEQFF. CDR3 DNA: TGTGCCAGCAGGATTCCGGGAGCGAATGAGCAGTTCTTC.